This T cell receptor (beta chain) derives from a study of spatial heterogeneity in lung cancer. Study overall: Researchers sequenced follow-up PBMC samples if they had them, and these came a median of about 22 months after resection. Consistently, beta-chain sequences turned up in larger numbers than alpha-chain sequences did.

A unique molecular identifier was attached to every TCR cDNA molecule. MiXCR, applied by TCRdb to the 5' RACE reads, yields one record per CDR3 protein. The table lists some 35,000 distinct CDR3 sequences, approximately 8% of them singletons. The time point: blood at routine non-recurrence follow-up after resection. Whole RNA was taken from tumor, nontumor lung or frozen PBMC; it was then sequenced unsorted. This clonotype was detected ten times or more. J was trimmed by 2 bases and V by 6 bases; bases with no gene match: 12. Germline V gives CDR1 DFQATT, CDR2 SNEGSKA (reference sequence). This CDR3 is built from 16 residues.

This receptor was identified in a male donor with early-stage non-small cell lung cancer. V usage is TRBV20-1 and J usage is TRBJ2-7; TRBD2 aligns across 11 bases. Sequencing was performed on PBMCs, taken at follow-up. The CDR3 region has the DNA TGCAGTGCGCAGCCCATTACTAGCGGGGGAACCTACGAGCAGTACTTC. It codes for CSAQPITSGGTYEQYF.